The 16 T cell receptor beta chains in this list originate from one sample, sequenced in a study of OX40 agonist ivuxolimab in advanced cancers. TCRdb's copy holds only in-frame clones and misses some; the assay was immunoSEQ multiplex PCR. This sample carries under 50,000 clones, about three quarters of them seen once, and the ten largest clones take 6.5% to 9.5%. Sequenced material: CD4+ or CD8+ T cells sorted from blood, taken in a trial of the OX40 agonist ivuxolimab. These receptor sequences come from an adult with an advanced solid tumor such as melanoma, head and neck, liver or kidney cancer.

Worth noting for this clone: This sample also contains other DNA sequences that code for the same CDR3. V usage is TRBV19 and J usage is TRBJ1-2; 7 bases agree with TRBD1. This CDR3 is 14 amino acids long. J was trimmed by 4 bases and V by 3 bases; bases with no gene match: 5. Germline CDR1 LNHDA, CDR2 SQIVND (reference sequence). The DNA of the CDR3 is TGTGCCAGTAGTATTCTGGCAGGGGGCTATGGCTACACCTTC. It encodes CASSILAGGYGYTF.

This clone was seen a single time. This chain connects TRBV15 to TRBJ1-2, with D possibly matching TRBD1 (5 bases). The CDR3 covers 14 residues. With 0 bases removed from V and 8 bases from J, the gap between germline ends came to 13 bases. The germline V gene encodes CDR1 LNHNV and CDR2 YYDKDF (reference sequence). The DNA for the CDR3 is TGTGCCACCAGCAGAGAGCCCCAGGGAGGGGGCTACACCTTC. Translated, it gives CATSREPQGGGYTF.

The chain recombines TRBV10-3 with TRBJ1-5; D perhaps matches TRBD1 (5 bases). The CDR3 covers 15 residues. V shed 6 bases and J shed 3 bases, with 15 bases lying between them. Germline values: CDR1 ENHRY, CDR2 SYGVKD. CDR3 region: CAIRPSRGDNQPQHF. The CDR3 DNA reads TGTGCCATCAGGCCGAGTCGGGGGGACAATCAGCCCCAGCATTTT.

The rearrangement uses TRBV7-9 and TRBJ1-4; D not resolved. The germline V gene encodes CDR1 SEHNR and CDR2 FQNEAQ (reference sequence). Trimming removed 10 bases from V and 0 bases from J, with 9 bases in between. This CDR3 has 13 residues. The CDR3 bases are TGTGCCATCTCTGCCTCAACTAATGAAAAACTGTTTTTT. It specifies CAISASTNEKLFF.

The V gene is TRBV5-4, the J gene TRBJ1-1, with a tentative D call TRBD1 (6 bases). This CDR3 contains 16 residues. Germline CDR1 is SGHNT and CDR2 is YYREEE (reference sequence). The V gene lost 4 bases and the J gene lost 0 bases, with 16 bases spanning the gap. The CDR3 region has the DNA TGTGCCAGCAGCGAAGAAGGGGGGACGATGAACACTGAAGCTTTCTTT. This codes for CASSEEGGTMNTEAFF.

The rearrangement uses TRBV30 and TRBJ2-1, with 9 positions matching TRBD2. Per the germline V gene, CDR1 is GTSNPN and CDR2 is SVGIG (reference sequence). V trimming: 1 base; J trimming: 7 bases; junction bases outside the gene matches: 5. The CDR3 sequence is 14 residues long. CDR3 region: CAWSATSGWNEQFF. The DNA for the CDR3 is TGTGCCTGGAGTGCGACTAGCGGTTGGAATGAGCAGTTCTTC.

The chain combines TRBV15 with TRBJ1-4; D unclear. Per the germline V gene, CDR1 is LNHNV and CDR2 is YYDKDF (reference sequence). The germline V and J ends were trimmed by 0 bases and 3 bases, with 8 bases remaining between them. The CDR3 loop spans 15 amino acids. CDR3 bases: TGTGCCACCAGCAGAGATTCGTGGCCTAATGAAAAACTGTTTTTT. It translates to CATSRDSWPNEKLFF.

The chain recombines TRBV5-8 with TRBJ2-7, with D hard to call. Germline V gives CDR1 SGHTS, CDR2 YDEGEE. V was pared by 9 bases and J by 7 bases, with 17 bases between. The CDR3 runs to 12 residues. CDR3 residues: CATAVRSREQYF. The CDR3 nucleotides are TGTGCCACCGCGGTCAGGAGTCGGGAGCAGTACTTC.

The chain has TRBV16 and TRBJ2-7; weak D call: TRBD1 (6 bases). The CDR3 spans 15 residues. Germline V gene data show CDR1 as KGHSY and CDR2 as FQNENV. Trimming took 3 bases from V and 3 from J, leaving 15 bases between them. The CDR3 bases are TGTGCCAGCAGCCAGGAACCCGGACAGTACTACGAGCAGTACTTC. Translated: CASSQEPGQYYEQYF. Based on the CDR3 plus reference TRBV16 and TRBJ2-7, the full variable domain is GEEVAQTPKHLVRGEGQKAKLYCAPIKGHSYVFWYQQVLKNEFKFLISFQNENVFDETGMPKERFSAKCLPNSPCSLEIQATKLEDSAVYFCASSQEPGQYYEQYFGPGTRLTVT.

The V call is TRBV12-5, the J call TRBJ2-6; D gene ambiguous. V was clipped by 7 bases and J by 0 bases, with 10 bases between them. CDR3 length: 15 amino acids. Germline V gene data show CDR1 as LGHNT and CDR2 as FRNRAP. The CDR3 sequence: CASATHASGANVLTF. Here the CDR3 DNA reads TGTGCTAGTGCCACCCACGCCTCTGGGGCCAACGTCCTGACTTTC.

The chain recombines TRBV2 with TRBJ1-5; 10 bases agree with TRBD1. The germline gives CDR1 SNHLY, CDR2 FYNNEI. With V trimmed by 7 bases and J by 6 bases, 6 bases remained unmatched. The length of the CDR3 is 14 residues. CDR3 region: CASKGTGVTQPQHF. DNA for the CDR3: TGTGCCAGCAAAGGGACAGGGGTCACTCAGCCCCAGCATTTT.

The chain carries TRBV11-3 and TRBJ2-7; D is unclear. Trimming left V 2 bases short and J 5 bases short, with 7 bases between. CDR3 size: 12 residues. The germline CDR1 and CDR2 sequences are SGHNT and YENEEA. The CDR3 reads CASSLILHEQYF. In DNA, the CDR3 is TGTGCCAGCAGCTTAATCCTCCACGAGCAGTACTTC.

This clone was seen a few times. The chain links TRBV19 to TRBJ1-5; possibly TRBD1 for D (6 bases). V gave up 5 bases and J gave up 4 bases, with 9 bases separating them. The germline V gene has CDR1 LNHDA and CDR2 SQIVND (reference sequence). This CDR3 spans 13 amino acids. The CDR3 spells CASSGQLNQPQHF. For the CDR3, the DNA is TGTGCCAGTAGTGGACAGCTGAATCAGCCCCAGCATTTT.

The chain uses TRBV5-1 and TRBJ1-1; maybe TRBD1 (6 bases). CDR1 is SGHRS and CDR2 is YFSETQ in the germline V gene. Trimming removed 4 bases from V and 3 bases from J, with 16 bases in between. This CDR3 region has 15 residues. The CDR3 spells CASSPGGGGYTEAFF. The CDR3 region has the DNA TGCGCCAGCAGCCCGGGAGGGGGTGGATACACTGAAGCTTTCTTT.

The chain is built from TRBV15 and TRBJ2-7, with D unresolved. This CDR3 comprises 15 residues. Trimming removed 0 bases at V and 2 bases at J, with 11 bases between. Germline V CDR1 and CDR2: LNHNV, YYDKDF (reference sequence). The CDR3 DNA follows: TGTGCCACCAGCAGAGATTTTGGCAACGCCTACGAGCAGTACTTC. Translation gives CATSRDFGNAYEQYF. Filled out from reference TRBV15 and TRBJ2-7, the complete variable domain reads DAMVIQNPRYQVTQFGKPVTLSCSQTLNHNVMYWYQQKSSQAPKLLFHYYDKDFNNEADTPDNFQSRRPNTSFCFLDIRSPGLGDTAMYLCATSRDFGNAYEQYFGPGTRLTVT.

The chain recombines TRBV19 with TRBJ2-5, with D hard to call. The DNA end lines up better with TRBJ2-7; the J call may be wrong. Germline-derived CDR1 and CDR2 are LNHDA and SQIVND (reference sequence). This CDR3 is 11 amino acids long. The CDR3 reads CASSNSHEQYF. CDR3 DNA: TGTGCCAGTAGTAATTCCCACGAGCAGTACTTC.